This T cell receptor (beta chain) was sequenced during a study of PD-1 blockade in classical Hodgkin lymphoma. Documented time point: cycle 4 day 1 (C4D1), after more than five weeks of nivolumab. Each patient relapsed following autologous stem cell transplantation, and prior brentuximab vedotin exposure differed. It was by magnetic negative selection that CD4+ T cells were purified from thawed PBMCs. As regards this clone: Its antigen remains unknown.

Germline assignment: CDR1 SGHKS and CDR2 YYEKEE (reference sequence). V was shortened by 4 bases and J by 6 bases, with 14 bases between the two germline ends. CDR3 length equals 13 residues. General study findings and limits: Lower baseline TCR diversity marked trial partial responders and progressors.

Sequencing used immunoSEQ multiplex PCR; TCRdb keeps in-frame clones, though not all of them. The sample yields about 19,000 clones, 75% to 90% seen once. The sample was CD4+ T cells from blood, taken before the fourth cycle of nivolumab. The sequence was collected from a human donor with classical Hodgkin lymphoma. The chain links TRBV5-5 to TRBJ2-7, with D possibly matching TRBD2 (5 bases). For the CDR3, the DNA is TGTGCCAGCAGCCACCCTAGGGCGGGCGAGCAGTACTTC. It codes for CASSHPRAGEQYF.